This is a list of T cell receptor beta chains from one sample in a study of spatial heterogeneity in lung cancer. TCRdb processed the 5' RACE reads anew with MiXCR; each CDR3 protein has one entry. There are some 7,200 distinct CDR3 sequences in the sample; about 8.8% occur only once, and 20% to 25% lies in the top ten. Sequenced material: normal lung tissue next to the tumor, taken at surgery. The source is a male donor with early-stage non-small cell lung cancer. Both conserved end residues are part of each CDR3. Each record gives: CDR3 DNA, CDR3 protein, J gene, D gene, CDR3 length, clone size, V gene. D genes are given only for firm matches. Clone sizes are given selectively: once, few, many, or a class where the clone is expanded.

CDR3nt: TGCAGTGCTAGTCAGGGGGCATTTTTCTATGGCTACACCTTC
CDR3aa: CSASQGAFFYGYTF
j_gene: TRBJ1-2
d_gene: TRBD1
len: 14
abundance: many
v_gene: TRBV20-1

CDR3nt: TGTGCCAGCAGCTTGCCAGGACCTTTATCGTACGAGCAGTACTTC
CDR3aa: CASSLPGPLSYEQYF
j_gene: TRBJ2-7
d_gene: NA
len: 15
abundance: medium-sized
v_gene: TRBV5-6

CDR3nt: TGTGCCAGCAGCCGGAGGGGCGGGGCCAAAAACATTCAGTACTTC
CDR3aa: CASSRRGGAKNIQYF
j_gene: TRBJ2-4
d_gene: NA
len: 15
abundance: many
v_gene: TRBV7-9

CDR3nt: TGCAGTGCTAGAACTGTGACTAGCGGGAGGCCTATTCAGTTCTTC
CDR3aa: CSARTVTSGRPIQFF
j_gene: TRBJ2-1
d_gene: TRBD2
len: 15
abundance: once
v_gene: TRBV20-1

CDR3nt: TGTGCCAGCAGTTCCTCCCGGAGCAGGACCTACGAGCAGTACTTC
CDR3aa: CASSSSRSRTYEQYF
j_gene: TRBJ2-7
d_gene: NA
len: 15
abundance: many
v_gene: TRBV28

CDR3nt: TGTGCCACCAGCCGAGGACTAGCGGGGAGCACAGATACGCAGTATTTT
CDR3aa: CATSRGLAGSTDTQYF
j_gene: TRBJ2-3
d_gene: TRBD2
len: 16
abundance: many
v_gene: TRBV24-1

CDR3nt: TGTGCCAGCAGTTACTCGAAAGGTCAGGGGTACAATGAGCAGTTCTTC
CDR3aa: CASSYSKGQGYNEQFF
j_gene: TRBJ2-1
d_gene: NA
len: 16
abundance: few
v_gene: TRBV6-2/TRBV6-3

CDR3nt: TGTGCCAGCGCGGCGGGCCTAGCGAACACCGGGGAGCTGTTTTTT
CDR3aa: CASAAGLANTGELFF
j_gene: TRBJ2-2
d_gene: NA
len: 15
abundance: medium-sized
v_gene: TRBV5-4

CDR3nt: TGTGCCAGCAGCTATGCCTTCCCGGGGGATCGTGGCTACACCTTC
CDR3aa: CASSYAFPGDRGYTF
j_gene: TRBJ1-2
d_gene: NA
len: 15
abundance: NA
v_gene: TRBV3-1

CDR3nt: TGTGCCAGCTCACCGGGAGTCCAAGAGACCCAGTACTTC
CDR3aa: CASSPGVQETQYF
j_gene: TRBJ2-5
d_gene: NA
len: 13
abundance: many
v_gene: TRBV18

CDR3nt: TGCGCCAGCAGCCAAGAGGGGCTAGGCACCTACGAGCAGTACTTC
CDR3aa: CASSQEGLGTYEQYF
j_gene: TRBJ2-7
d_gene: NA
len: 15
abundance: many
v_gene: TRBV4-1

CDR3nt: TGTGCCAGCAGGCTCCGGGACAGGGGAATAGATGAGCAGTTCTTC
CDR3aa: CASRLRDRGIDEQFF
j_gene: TRBJ2-1
d_gene: TRBD1
len: 15
abundance: many
v_gene: TRBV6-5

CDR3nt: TGCAGTGCTAGTCGCTCCGGGGAGCTGTTTTTT
CDR3aa: CSASRSGELFF
j_gene: TRBJ2-2
d_gene: NA
len: 11
abundance: many
v_gene: TRBV20-1

CDR3nt: TGCGCCAGCAGCTTGGGGGCAGGCCGGGACGAGCAGTACTTC
CDR3aa: CASSLGAGRDEQYF
j_gene: TRBJ2-7
d_gene: NA
len: 14
abundance: medium-sized
v_gene: TRBV5-1

CDR3nt: TGCGCCAGCAGCCATAGGGACCTCCACTCGTTT
CDR3aa: CASSHRDLHSF
j_gene: TRBJ1-1
d_gene: NA
len: 11
abundance: many
v_gene: TRBV4-1

CDR3nt: TGTGCCAGCAGCCAAGATACCAGGACGCAGTTCTTC
CDR3aa: CASSQDTRTQFF
j_gene: TRBJ2-1
d_gene: NA
len: 12
abundance: many
v_gene: TRBV4-2

CDR3nt: TGCGCCAGCAGCCAAGAACAGGGGGCGCGCACCGGGGAGCTGTTTTTT
CDR3aa: CASSQEQGARTGELFF
j_gene: TRBJ2-2
d_gene: TRBD1
len: 16
abundance: many
v_gene: TRBV4-3

CDR3nt: TGCAGTGCTAGAGGTGCTAGCGGGATGAACACCGGGGAGCTGTTTTTT
CDR3aa: CSARGASGMNTGELFF
j_gene: TRBJ2-2
d_gene: TRBD2
len: 16
abundance: many
v_gene: TRBV20-1

CDR3nt: TGTGCCAGCAGTTTACACGGGAGGCCTACGGATACGCAGTATTTT
CDR3aa: CASSLHGRPTDTQYF
j_gene: TRBJ2-3
d_gene: TRBD2
len: 15
abundance: many
v_gene: TRBV28

CDR3nt: TGTGCCAGCACCGTAGGGACTGCTCCCTACGAGCAGTACTTC
CDR3aa: CASTVGTAPYEQYF
j_gene: TRBJ2-7
d_gene: NA
len: 14
abundance: many
v_gene: TRBV28

CDR3nt: TGTGCCAGCAGCTTGGCCTCATTGGGGGGGGCCCCAGATACGCAGTATTTT
CDR3aa: CASSLASLGGAPDTQYF
j_gene: TRBJ2-3
d_gene: NA
len: 17
abundance: many
v_gene: TRBV5-5

CDR3nt: TGTGCCAGCAGCGCAACTAATGAAAAACTGTTTTTT
CDR3aa: CASSATNEKLFF
j_gene: TRBJ1-4
d_gene: NA
len: 12
abundance: NA
v_gene: TRBV2

CDR3nt: TGTGCCAGCAGGCCCACTAGCGGGAGGGCAGATACGCAGTATTTT
CDR3aa: CASRPTSGRADTQYF
j_gene: TRBJ2-3
d_gene: TRBD2
len: 15
abundance: medium-sized
v_gene: TRBV7-2

CDR3nt: TGTGCCAGCAGACCCTGGACAGGGGTCTACAATGAGCAGTTCTTC
CDR3aa: CASRPWTGVYNEQFF
j_gene: TRBJ2-1
d_gene: TRBD1
len: 15
abundance: NA
v_gene: TRBV27

CDR3nt: TGTGCCAGCAGCCAAGTTGGTTCTAGCGTCACCCAATACAATGAGCAGTTCTTC
CDR3aa: CASSQVGSSVTQYNEQFF
j_gene: TRBJ2-1
d_gene: NA
len: 18
abundance: few
v_gene: TRBV14

CDR3nt: TGCGCCAGCAGCAAGGGACTAGCGGTCACAGATACGCAGTATTTT
CDR3aa: CASSKGLAVTDTQYF
j_gene: TRBJ2-3
d_gene: TRBD2
len: 15
abundance: medium-sized
v_gene: TRBV5-1

CDR3nt: TGTGCCAGCAGCCAAGGCGTACAGGGGGCGCGTTCACCCCTCCACTTT
CDR3aa: CASSQGVQGARSPLHF
j_gene: TRBJ1-6
d_gene: TRBD1
len: 16
abundance: many
v_gene: TRBV3-1

CDR3nt: TGTGCCAGCAGCTTAGTCGTTTCTACCCCGACTGGAAACACCATATATTTT
CDR3aa: CASSLVVSTPTGNTIYF
j_gene: TRBJ1-3
d_gene: NA
len: 17
abundance: many
v_gene: TRBV7-8

CDR3nt: TGCGCCAGCAGCTTTGGTAGCGGGACAAGTAATTCACCCCTCCACTTT
CDR3aa: CASSFGSGTSNSPLHF
j_gene: TRBJ1-6
d_gene: NA
len: 16
abundance: medium-sized
v_gene: TRBV5-1

CDR3nt: TGTGCCAGCAGCTTGGTGGGTGCAGGGATGAGCAATCAGCCCCAGCATTTT
CDR3aa: CASSLVGAGMSNQPQHF
j_gene: TRBJ1-5
d_gene: NA
len: 17
abundance: many
v_gene: TRBV5-5

CDR3nt: TGTGCCAGCAGCCCGGGGGGGGCGGGAAACACTGAAGCTTTCTTT
CDR3aa: CASSPGGAGNTEAFF
j_gene: TRBJ1-1
d_gene: NA
len: 15
abundance: many
v_gene: TRBV3-1

CDR3nt: TGTGCCAGCACTGACGGGACTAGCGGGAAGGGCGGGGAGCTGTTTTTT
CDR3aa: CASTDGTSGKGGELFF
j_gene: TRBJ2-2
d_gene: TRBD2
len: 16
abundance: many
v_gene: TRBV28

CDR3nt: TGCAGCGCCGGTGGGGAGGGGGGCACAGATACGCAGTATTTT
CDR3aa: CSAGGEGGTDTQYF
j_gene: TRBJ2-3
d_gene: NA
len: 14
abundance: many
v_gene: TRBV29-1

CDR3nt: TGTGCCAGCAGCTTAGCACAGGGGGGGTTCGCCGGGGAGCTGTTTTTT
CDR3aa: CASSLAQGGFAGELFF
j_gene: TRBJ2-2
d_gene: NA
len: 16
abundance: many
v_gene: TRBV11-2

CDR3nt: TGTGCCACCAGCGAGGACAGGGGTGTTGGAAACACCATATATTTT
CDR3aa: CATSEDRGVGNTIYF
j_gene: TRBJ1-3
d_gene: TRBD1
len: 15
abundance: many
v_gene: TRBV15

CDR3nt: TGTGCCAGCAGTTACGGACAGAGCACAGATACGCAGTATTTT
CDR3aa: CASSYGQSTDTQYF
j_gene: TRBJ2-3
d_gene: NA
len: 14
abundance: NA
v_gene: TRBV27

CDR3nt: TGCAGCGCCGACGGACAGGTCGGAGAGACCCAGTACTTC
CDR3aa: CSADGQVGETQYF
j_gene: TRBJ2-5
d_gene: TRBD1
len: 13
abundance: medium-sized
v_gene: TRBV29-1

CDR3nt: TGCGCCAGCAGCAGAACCGGGACAGGTGTGGAAAAACTGTTTTTT
CDR3aa: CASSRTGTGVEKLFF
j_gene: TRBJ1-4
d_gene: TRBD1
len: 15
abundance: many
v_gene: TRBV5-1